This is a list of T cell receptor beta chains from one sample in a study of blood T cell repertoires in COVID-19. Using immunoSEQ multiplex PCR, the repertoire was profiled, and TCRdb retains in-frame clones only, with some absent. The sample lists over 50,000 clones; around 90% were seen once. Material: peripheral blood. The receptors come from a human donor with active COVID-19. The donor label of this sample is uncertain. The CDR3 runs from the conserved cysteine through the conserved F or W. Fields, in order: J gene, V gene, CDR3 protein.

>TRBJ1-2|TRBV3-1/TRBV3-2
CASSPQTANYGYTF
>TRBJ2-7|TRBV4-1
CASSQDSLFSYEQYF
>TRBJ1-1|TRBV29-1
CSGLQGGTEAFF
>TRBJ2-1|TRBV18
CASSPPWGTGGYNEQFF
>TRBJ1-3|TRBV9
CASSVTHSGNTIYF
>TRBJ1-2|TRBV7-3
CASSPDRNYGYTF
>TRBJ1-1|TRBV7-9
CASSSPLGEWAFF
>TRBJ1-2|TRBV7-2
CASSFAGTGVGYTF
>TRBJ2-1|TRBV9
CASSDGLAAYNEQFF
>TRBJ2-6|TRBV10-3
CAIMGLAVNSGANVLTF
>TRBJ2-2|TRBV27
CASSTRDRGSGELFF
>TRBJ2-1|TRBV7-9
CASSWGGFNEQFF
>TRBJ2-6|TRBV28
CASSSPLLARGNVLTF
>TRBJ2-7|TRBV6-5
CASSYSRQVSYEQYF
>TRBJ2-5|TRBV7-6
CASSPKIHTIPRGGQETQYF
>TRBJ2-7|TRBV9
CASSVGDRPYEQYF
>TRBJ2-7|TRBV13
CASSPPPGQGAREQYF
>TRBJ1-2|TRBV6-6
CASSPLGQNYGYTF
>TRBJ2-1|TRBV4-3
CASSQGGGAYNEQFF
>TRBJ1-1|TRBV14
CASSATGREAFF
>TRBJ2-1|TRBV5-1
CASSPTSGIYNEQFF
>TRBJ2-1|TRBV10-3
CATRWREGLDEQFF
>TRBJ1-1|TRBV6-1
CASTRQGNTEAFF
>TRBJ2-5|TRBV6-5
CASRPPTSGSMTQYF
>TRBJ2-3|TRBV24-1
CATRRLITDTQYF
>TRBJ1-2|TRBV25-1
CASSATKSDYGYTF
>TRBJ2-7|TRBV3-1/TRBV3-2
CASSQANRGYEQYF
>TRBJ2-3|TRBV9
CASSVGQIGSTDTQYF